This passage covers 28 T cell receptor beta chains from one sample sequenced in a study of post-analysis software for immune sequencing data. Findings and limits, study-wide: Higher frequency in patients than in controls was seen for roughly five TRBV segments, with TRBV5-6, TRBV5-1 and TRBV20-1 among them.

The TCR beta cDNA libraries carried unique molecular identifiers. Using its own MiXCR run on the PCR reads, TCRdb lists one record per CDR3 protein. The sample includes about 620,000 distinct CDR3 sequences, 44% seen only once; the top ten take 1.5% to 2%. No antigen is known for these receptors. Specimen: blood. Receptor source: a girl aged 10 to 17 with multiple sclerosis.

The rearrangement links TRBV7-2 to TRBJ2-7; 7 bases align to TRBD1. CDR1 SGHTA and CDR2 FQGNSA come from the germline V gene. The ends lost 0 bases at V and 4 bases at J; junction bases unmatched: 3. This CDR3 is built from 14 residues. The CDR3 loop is CASSLARQGYEQYF. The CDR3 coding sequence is TGTGCCAGCAGCTTAGCCCGACAGGGATACGAGCAGTACTTC.

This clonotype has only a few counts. DNA of the CDR3: TGTGCCAGCAGCTTATGGACAGGGTCTGGGGCCAACGTCCTGACTTTC. The encoded protein is CASSLWTGSGANVLTF. The chain employs TRBV7-3 and TRBJ2-6; 8 positions match TRBD1. J gave up 1 base and V 2 bases, and 1 base lay outside the gene matches. This CDR3 spans 16 amino acids. CDR1 is SGHTA and CDR2 is FQGTGA in the germline V gene.

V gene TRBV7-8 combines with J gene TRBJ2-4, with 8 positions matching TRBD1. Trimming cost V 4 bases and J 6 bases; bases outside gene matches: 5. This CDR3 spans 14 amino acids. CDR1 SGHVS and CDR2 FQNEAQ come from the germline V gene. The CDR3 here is CASSSPGTGNIQYF. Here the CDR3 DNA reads TGTGCCAGCAGCTCCCCCGGGACAGGAAACATTCAGTACTTC. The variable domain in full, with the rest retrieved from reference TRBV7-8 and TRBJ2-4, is GAGVSQSPRYKVAKRGQDVALRCDPISGHVSLFWYQQALGQGPEFLTYFQNEAQLDKSGLPSDRFFAERPEGSVSTLKIQRTQQEDSAVYLCASSSPGTGNIQYFGAGTRLSVL.

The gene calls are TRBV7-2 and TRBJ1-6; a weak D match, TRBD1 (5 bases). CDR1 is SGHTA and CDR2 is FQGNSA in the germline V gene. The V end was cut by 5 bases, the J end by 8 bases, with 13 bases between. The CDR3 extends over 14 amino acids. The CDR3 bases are TGTGCCAGCAGCCCAACGGGGGAGGATTCACCCCTCCACTTT. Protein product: CASSPTGEDSPLHF.

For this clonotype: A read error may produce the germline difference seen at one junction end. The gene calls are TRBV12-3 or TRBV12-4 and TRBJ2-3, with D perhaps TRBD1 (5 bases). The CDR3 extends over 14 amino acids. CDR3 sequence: CASVRNRRTDAQYF. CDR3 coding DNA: TGTGCCAGCGTGAGGAACAGGAGAACAGATGCGCAGTATTTC.

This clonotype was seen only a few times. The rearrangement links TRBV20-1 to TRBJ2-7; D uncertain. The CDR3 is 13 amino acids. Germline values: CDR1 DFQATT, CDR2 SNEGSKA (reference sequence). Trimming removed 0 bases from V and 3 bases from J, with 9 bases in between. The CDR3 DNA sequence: TGCAGTGCTAGAGATCGATGGAGCTACGAGCAGTACTTC. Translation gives CSARDRWSYEQYF.

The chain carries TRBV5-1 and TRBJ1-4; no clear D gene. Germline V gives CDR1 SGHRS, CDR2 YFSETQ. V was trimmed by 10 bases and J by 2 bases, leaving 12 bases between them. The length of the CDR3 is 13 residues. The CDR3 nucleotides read TGCGCCGGCGCTGCCGGGACTAATGAAAAACTGTTTTTT. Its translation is CAGAAGTNEKLFF.

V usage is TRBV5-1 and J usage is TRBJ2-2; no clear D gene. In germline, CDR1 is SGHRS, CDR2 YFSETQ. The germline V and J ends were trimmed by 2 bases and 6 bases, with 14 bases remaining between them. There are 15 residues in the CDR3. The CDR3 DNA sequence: TGCGCCAGCAGCTTAGCCGGACGGCCCGCCGGGGAGCTGTTTTTT. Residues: CASSLAGRPAGELFF. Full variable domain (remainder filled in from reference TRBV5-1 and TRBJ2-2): KAGVTQTPRYLIKTRGQQVTLSCSPISGHRSVSWYQQTPGQGLQFLFEYFSETQRNKGNFPGRFSGRQFSNSRSEMNVSTLELGDSALYLCASSLAGRPAGELFFGEGSRLTVL.

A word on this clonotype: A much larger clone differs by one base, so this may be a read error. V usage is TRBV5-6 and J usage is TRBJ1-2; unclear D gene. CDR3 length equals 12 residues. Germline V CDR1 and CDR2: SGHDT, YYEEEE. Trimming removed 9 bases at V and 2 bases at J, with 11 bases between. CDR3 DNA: TGTGCCAACAGTTTGAGAAACTATGGCTACACCTTC. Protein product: CANSLRNYGYTF.

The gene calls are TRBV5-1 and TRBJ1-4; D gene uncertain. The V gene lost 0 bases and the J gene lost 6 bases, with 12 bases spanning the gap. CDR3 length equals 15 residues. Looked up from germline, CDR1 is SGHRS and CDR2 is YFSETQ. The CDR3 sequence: CASSLAGRIDEKLFF. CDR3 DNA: TGCGCCAGCAGCTTGGCTGGGCGTATTGATGAAAAACTGTTTTTT.

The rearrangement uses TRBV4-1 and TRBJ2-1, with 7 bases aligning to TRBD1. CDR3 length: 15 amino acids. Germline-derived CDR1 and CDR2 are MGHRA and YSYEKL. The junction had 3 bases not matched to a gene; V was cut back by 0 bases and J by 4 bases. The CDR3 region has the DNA TGCGCCAGCAGCCAAGACTGGGACAGTTACAATGAGCAGTTCTTC. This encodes CASSQDWDSYNEQFF.

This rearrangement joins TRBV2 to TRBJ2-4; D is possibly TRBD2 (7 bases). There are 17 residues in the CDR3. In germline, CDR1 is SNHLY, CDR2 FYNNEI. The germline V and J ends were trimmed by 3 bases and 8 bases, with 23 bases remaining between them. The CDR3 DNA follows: TGTGCCAGCAGTGACGAGGAACGGGGGGCACGTGGAGACATTCAGTACTTC. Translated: CASSDEERGARGDIQYF.

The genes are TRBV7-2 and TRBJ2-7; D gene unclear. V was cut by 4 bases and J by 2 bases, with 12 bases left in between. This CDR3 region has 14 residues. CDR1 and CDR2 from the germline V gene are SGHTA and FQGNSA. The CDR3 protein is CASSSWTLTYEQYF. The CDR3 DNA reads TGTGCCAGCAGCTCCTGGACCCTAACCTACGAGCAGTACTTC. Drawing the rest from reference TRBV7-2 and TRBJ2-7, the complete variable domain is GAGVSQSPSNKVTEKGKDVELRCDPISGHTALYWYRQSLGQGLEFLIYFQGNSAPDKSGLPSDRFSAERTGGSVSTLTIQRTQQEDSAVYLCASSSWTLTYEQYFGPGTRLTVT.

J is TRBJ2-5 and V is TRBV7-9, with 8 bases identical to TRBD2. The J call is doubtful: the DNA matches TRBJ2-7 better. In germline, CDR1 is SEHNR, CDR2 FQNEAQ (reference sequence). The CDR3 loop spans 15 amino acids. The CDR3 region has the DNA TGTGCCAGCAGCTTGTTCCGGGAGGGCCTAGACGAGCAGTACTTC. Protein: CASSLFREGLDEQYF.

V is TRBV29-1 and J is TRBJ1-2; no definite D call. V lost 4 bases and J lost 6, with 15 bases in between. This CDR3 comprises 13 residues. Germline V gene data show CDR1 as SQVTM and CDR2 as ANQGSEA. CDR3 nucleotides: TGCAGCGTTGGGTGGGGAAGTAGCCATGGCTACACCTTC. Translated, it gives CSVGWGSSHGYTF. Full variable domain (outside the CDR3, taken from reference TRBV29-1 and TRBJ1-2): SAVISQKPSRDICQRGTSLTIQCQVDSQVTMMFWYRQQPGQSLTLIATANQGSEATYESGFVIDKFPISRPNLTFSTLTVSNMSPEDSSIYLCSVGWGSSHGYTFGSGTRLTVV.

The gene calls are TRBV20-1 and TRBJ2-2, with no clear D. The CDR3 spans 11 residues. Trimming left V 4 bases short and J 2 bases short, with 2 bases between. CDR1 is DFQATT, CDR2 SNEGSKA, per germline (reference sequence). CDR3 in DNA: TGCAGTGCTATTAACACCGGGGAGCTGTTTTTT. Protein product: CSAINTGELFF.

This chain's CDR3 is CATSRAPEGTQYF. CDR3 in DNA: TGTGCCACCAGCAGAGCTCCTGAGGGTACGCAGTATTTT. The rearrangement links TRBV15 to TRBJ2-3; TRBD2 might be the D (5 bases). V was shortened by 1 base and J by 8 bases, with 10 bases between the two germline ends. The CDR3 loop spans 13 amino acids. Germline loops: CDR1 LNHNV, CDR2 YYDKDF (reference sequence).

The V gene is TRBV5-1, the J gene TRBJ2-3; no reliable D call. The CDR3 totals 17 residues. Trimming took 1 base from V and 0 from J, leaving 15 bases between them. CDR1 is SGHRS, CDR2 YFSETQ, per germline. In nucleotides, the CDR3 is TGCGCCAGCAGCTTGAGTCTTGGGTCCGCTAGCACAGATACGCAGTATTTT. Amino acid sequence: CASSLSLGSASTDTQYF.

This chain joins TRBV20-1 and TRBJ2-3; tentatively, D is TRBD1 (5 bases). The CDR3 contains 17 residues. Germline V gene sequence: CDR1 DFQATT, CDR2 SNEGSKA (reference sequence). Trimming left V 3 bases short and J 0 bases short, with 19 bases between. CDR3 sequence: CSASTDVRQSSTDTQYF. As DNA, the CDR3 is TGCAGTGCTAGCACCGATGTTAGACAGTCTAGCACAGATACGCAGTATTTT.

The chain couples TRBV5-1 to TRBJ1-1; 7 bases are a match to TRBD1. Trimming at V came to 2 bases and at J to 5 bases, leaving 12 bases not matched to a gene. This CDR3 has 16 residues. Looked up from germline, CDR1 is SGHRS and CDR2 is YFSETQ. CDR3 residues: CASSFNTGAGRTEAFF. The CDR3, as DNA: TGCGCCAGCAGCTTCAATACAGGGGCCGGACGGACTGAAGCTTTCTTT.

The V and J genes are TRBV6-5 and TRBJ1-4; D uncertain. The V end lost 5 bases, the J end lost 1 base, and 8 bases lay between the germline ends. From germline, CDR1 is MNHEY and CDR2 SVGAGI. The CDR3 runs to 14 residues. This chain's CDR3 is CASSEDGTNEKLFF. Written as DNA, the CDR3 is TGTGCCAGCAGTGAGGACGGAACTAATGAAAAACTGTTTTTT.

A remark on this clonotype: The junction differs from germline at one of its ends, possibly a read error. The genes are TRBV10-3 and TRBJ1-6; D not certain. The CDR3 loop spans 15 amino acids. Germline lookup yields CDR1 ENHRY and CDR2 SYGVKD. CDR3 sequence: CAISESGTATSPLHF. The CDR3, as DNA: TGTGCCATCAGCGAGTCGGGAACAGCGACCTCACCCCTCCACTTT.

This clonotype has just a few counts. CDR3 sequence: CASSRTTTPDNEQFF. Here the CDR3 DNA reads TGTGCCAGCAGCCGAACCACCACCCCCGACAATGAGCAGTTCTTC. The chain recombines TRBV11-1 with TRBJ2-1; D gene ambiguous. CDR3 length equals 15 residues. In germline, CDR1 is SGHAT, CDR2 FQDESV (reference sequence). V shed 5 bases and J shed 5 bases, with 16 bases lying between them.

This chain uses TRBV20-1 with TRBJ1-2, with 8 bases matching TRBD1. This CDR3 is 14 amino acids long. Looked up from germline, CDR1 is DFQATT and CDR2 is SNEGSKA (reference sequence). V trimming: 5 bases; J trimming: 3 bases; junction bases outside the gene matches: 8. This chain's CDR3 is CSALSDRGYYGYTF. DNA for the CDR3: TGCAGTGCTCTTTCAGACAGGGGATACTATGGCTACACCTTC.

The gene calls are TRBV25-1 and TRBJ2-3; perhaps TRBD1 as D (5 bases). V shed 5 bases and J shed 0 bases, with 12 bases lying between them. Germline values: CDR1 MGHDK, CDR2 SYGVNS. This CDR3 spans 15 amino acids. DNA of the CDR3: TGTGCCAGCAGTAAGGGGCGGAAGAGCACAGATACGCAGTATTTT. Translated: CASSKGRKSTDTQYF.

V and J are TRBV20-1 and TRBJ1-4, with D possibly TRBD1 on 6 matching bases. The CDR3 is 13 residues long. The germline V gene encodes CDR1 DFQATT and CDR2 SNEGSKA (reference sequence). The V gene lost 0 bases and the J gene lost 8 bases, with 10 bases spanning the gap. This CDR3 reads CSAREVQGEKLFF. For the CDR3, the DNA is TGCAGTGCTAGAGAGGTCCAGGGGGAAAAACTGTTTTTT.

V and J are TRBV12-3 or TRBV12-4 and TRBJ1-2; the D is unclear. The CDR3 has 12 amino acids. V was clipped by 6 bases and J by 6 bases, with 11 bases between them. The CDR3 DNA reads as TGTGCCAGCAGCCGTCTGATAGATGGCTACACCTTC. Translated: CASSRLIDGYTF.

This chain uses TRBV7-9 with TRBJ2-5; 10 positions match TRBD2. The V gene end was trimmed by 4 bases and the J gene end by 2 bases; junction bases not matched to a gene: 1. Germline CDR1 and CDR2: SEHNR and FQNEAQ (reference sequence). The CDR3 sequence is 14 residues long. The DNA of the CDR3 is TGTGCCAGCAGCTGGACTAGCGGTCAAGAGACCCAGTACTTC. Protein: CASSWTSGQETQYF.